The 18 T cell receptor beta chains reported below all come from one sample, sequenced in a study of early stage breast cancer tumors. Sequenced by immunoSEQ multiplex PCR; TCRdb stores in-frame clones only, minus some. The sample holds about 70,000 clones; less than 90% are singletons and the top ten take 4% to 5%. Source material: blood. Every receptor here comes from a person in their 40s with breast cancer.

CDR3 coding DNA: TGTGCCATCAGTGAGGGGGGACAGGACGGGTCCTACGAGCAGTACTTC. As protein: CAISEGGQDGSYEQYF. The rearrangement uses TRBV10-3 and TRBJ2-7; 8 bases map to TRBD1. Germline assignment: CDR1 ENHRY and CDR2 SYGVKD. Germline trimming cut 2 bases from V and 1 base from J; bases unmatched to any gene: 7. This CDR3 has 16 amino acids.

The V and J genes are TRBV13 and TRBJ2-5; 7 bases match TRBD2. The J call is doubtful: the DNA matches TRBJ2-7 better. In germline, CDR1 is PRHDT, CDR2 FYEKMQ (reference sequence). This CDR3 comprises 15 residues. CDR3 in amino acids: CASSLGRGSIYEQYF. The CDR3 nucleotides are TGTGCCAGCAGCTTAGGTCGCGGGAGTATCTACGAGCAGTACTTC.

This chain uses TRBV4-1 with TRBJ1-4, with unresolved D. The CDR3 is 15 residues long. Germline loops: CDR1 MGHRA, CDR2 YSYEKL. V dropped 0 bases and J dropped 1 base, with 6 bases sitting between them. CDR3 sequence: CASSQEGVTNEKLFF. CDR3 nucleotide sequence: TGCGCCAGCAGCCAAGAAGGCGTAACTAATGAAAAACTGTTTTTT.

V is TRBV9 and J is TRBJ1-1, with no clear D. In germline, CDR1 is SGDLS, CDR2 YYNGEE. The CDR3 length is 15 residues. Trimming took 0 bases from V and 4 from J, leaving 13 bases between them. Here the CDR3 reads CASSVGAGWSTEAFF. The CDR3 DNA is TGTGCCAGCAGCGTAGGGGCAGGATGGAGCACTGAAGCTTTCTTT.

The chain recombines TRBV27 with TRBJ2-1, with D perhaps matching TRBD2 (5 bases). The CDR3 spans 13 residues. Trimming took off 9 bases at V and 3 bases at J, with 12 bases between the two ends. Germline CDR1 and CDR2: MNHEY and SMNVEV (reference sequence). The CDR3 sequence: CASSGMGYNEQFF. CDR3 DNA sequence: TGTGCCAGTTCGGGGATGGGCTACAATGAGCAGTTCTTC.

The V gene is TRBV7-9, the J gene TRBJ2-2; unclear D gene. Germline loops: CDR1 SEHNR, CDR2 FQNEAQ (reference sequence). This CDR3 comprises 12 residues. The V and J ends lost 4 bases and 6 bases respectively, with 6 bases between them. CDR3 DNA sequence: TGTGCCAGCAGCTACGGGCCCGGGGAGCTGTTTTTT. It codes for CASSYGPGELFF. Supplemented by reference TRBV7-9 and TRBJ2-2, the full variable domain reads DTGVSQNPRHKITKRGQNVTFRCDPISEHNRLYWYRQTLGQGPEFLTYFQNEAQLEKSRLLSDRFSAERPKGSFSTLEIQRTEQGDSAMYLCASSYGPGELFFGEGSRLTVL.

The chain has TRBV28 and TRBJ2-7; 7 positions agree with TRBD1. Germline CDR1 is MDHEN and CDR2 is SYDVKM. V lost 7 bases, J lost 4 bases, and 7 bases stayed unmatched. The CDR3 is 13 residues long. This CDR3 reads CASKTTGVYEQYF. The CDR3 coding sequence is TGTGCCAGCAAGACCACAGGGGTTTACGAGCAGTACTTC.

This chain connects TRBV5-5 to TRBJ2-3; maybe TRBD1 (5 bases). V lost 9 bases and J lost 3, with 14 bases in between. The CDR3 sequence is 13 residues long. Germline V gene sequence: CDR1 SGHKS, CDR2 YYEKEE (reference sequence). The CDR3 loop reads CAIAVQGTDTQYF. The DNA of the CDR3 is TGTGCCATTGCAGTCCAGGGAACAGATACGCAGTATTTT.

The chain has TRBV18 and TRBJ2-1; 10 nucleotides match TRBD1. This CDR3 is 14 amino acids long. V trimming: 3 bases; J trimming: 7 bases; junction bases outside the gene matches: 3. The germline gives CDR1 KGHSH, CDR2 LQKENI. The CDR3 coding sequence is TGTGCCAGCTCACCTGGGACAGGGGCAAATGAGCAGTTCTTC. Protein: CASSPGTGANEQFF.

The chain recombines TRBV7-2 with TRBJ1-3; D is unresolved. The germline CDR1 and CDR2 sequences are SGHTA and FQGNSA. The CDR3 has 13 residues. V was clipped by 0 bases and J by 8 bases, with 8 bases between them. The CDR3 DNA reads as TGTGCCAGCAGCTTAGCTGGGGTCCACACCATATATTTT. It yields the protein CASSLAGVHTIYF.

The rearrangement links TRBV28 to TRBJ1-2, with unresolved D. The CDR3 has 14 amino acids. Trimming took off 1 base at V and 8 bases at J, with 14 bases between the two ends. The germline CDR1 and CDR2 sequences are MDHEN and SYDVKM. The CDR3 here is CASSLSPGLGGYTF. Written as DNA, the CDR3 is TGTGCCAGCAGTTTATCCCCGGGATTAGGAGGCTACACCTTC.

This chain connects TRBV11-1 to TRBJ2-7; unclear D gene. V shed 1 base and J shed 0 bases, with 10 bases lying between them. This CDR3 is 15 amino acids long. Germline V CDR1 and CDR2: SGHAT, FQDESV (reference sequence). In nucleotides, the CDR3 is TGTGCCAGCAGCTTAGGGTCCCTCACCTCCTACGAGCAGTACTTC. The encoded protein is CASSLGSLTSYEQYF.

The CDR3 DNA follows: TGCGCCAGCAGCCCGGGACAGCCGAACACTGAAGCTTTCTTT. Protein product: CASSPGQPNTEAFF. The chain combines TRBV5-1 with TRBJ1-1; TRBD1 agrees at 7 bases. Germline values: CDR1 SGHRS, CDR2 YFSETQ. The CDR3 has 14 amino acids. V shed 4 bases, J shed 1 base, and the junction held 4 bases outside the gene matches.

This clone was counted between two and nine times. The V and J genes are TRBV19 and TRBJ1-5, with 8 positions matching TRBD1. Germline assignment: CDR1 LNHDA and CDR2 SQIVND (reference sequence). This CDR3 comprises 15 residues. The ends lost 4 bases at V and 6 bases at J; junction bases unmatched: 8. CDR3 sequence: CASSTSGGFAQPQHF. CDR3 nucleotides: TGTGCCAGTAGTACGTCAGGGGGCTTCGCTCAGCCCCAGCATTTT.

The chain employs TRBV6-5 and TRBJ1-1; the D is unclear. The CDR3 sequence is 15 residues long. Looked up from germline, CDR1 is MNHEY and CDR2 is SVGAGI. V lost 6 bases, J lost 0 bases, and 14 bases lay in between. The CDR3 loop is CASRPSGWMNTEAFF. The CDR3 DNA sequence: TGTGCCAGCAGACCCTCCGGATGGATGAACACTGAAGCTTTCTTT.

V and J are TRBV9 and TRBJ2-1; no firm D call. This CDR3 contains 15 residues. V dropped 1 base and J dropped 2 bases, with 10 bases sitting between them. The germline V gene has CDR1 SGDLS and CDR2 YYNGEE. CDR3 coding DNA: TGTGCCAGCAGCGTATCGGGCCTAGCCTACAATGAGCAGTTCTTC. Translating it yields CASSVSGLAYNEQFF.

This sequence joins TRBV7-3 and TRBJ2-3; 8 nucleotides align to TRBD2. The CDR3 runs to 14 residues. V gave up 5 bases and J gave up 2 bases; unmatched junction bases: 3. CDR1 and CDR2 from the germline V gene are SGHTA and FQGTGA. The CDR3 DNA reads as TGTGCCAGCAGCCCGGGAGGGCCCACAGATACGCAGTATTTT. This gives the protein CASSPGGPTDTQYF.

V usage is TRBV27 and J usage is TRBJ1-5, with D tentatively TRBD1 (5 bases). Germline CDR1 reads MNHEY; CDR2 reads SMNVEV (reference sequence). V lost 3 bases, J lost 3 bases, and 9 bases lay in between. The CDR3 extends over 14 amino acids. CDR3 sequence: CASSLGTANQPQHF. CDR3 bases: TGTGCCAGCAGTTTGGGGACGGCCAATCAGCCCCAGCATTTT.